This T cell receptor (beta chain) was sequenced for a study of monozygotic twins with inflammatory bowel disease. Reprocessing the 5' RACE reads, TCRdb reports a single entry for every CDR3 protein and omits DNA. The sample has 400,000 or so distinct CDR3 sequences. This CDR3 comprises 14 residues. Germline CDR1 is SGHRS and CDR2 is YFSETQ. Sequenced input: blood. This rearrangement joins TRBV5-1 to TRBJ2-4; the TCRdb D gene call, TRBD1, has no DNA to confirm it. This TCR derives from a human donor with ulcerative colitis or Crohn's disease, or a healthy co-twin of an affected twin (not recorded which). The CDR3 spells CASGQGAAKNIQYF.